Following are 18 T cell receptor beta chains from one sample sequenced in a study of cytomegalovirus exposure and HLA in healthy donors. The PCR was carried out with 60 Vbeta primers and 13 Jbeta primers. The table came from immunoSEQ multiplex PCR; TCRdb's copy has only in-frame clones and leaves some out. The sample lists about 150,000 clones, roughly 77% occurring once. The sample comprised PBMCs. These receptors came from a man younger than 40 in good health and CMV-seropositive.

V and J are TRBV20-1 and TRBJ2-7; D gene ambiguous. This CDR3 is 11 amino acids long. Germline values: CDR1 DFQATT, CDR2 SNEGSKA (reference sequence). V was cut by 3 bases and J by 4 bases, with 7 bases left in between. The CDR3 region is CSASLLYEQYF. The CDR3 DNA sequence: TGCAGTGCTAGTCTCCTATACGAGCAGTACTTC.

The J gene is TRBJ2-7, the V gene TRBV5-1; no clear D. The CDR3 has 12 residues. V lost 3 bases to trimming and J lost 3 bases, with 7 bases between them. Germline CDR1 and CDR2: SGHRS and YFSETQ. The CDR3 here is CASSSPSYEQYF. CDR3 sequence (DNA): TGCGCCAGCAGCTCACCTAGCTACGAGCAGTACTTC.

This chain joins TRBV5-5 and TRBJ2-7, with 9 bases aligning to TRBD2. This CDR3 has 17 amino acids. Germline V CDR1 and CDR2: SGHKS, YYEKEE (reference sequence). V lost 0 bases, J lost 6 bases, and 13 bases stayed unmatched. Here the CDR3 reads CASSLAVAGGPSSEQYF. The CDR3 nucleotides read TGTGCCAGCAGCTTGGCCGTGGCGGGAGGGCCCTCTAGCGAGCAGTACTTC.

The genes are TRBV4-2 and TRBJ2-1; 7 bases align to TRBD2. Germline V lookup: CDR1 LGHNA, CDR2 YNFKEQ. After removal of 8 bases from V and 10 bases from J, the junction contained 20 bases not matched to a gene. The CDR3 has 16 residues. The CDR3 DNA follows: TGTGCCAGCGTCAGGACGGCGGGGGTGGGTTCGGGGGAGCAGTTCTTC. It encodes CASVRTAGVGSGEQFF.

The chain carries TRBV28 and TRBJ1-2, with D possibly matching TRBD1 (6 bases). This CDR3 spans 13 amino acids. The germline V gene encodes CDR1 MDHEN and CDR2 SYDVKM. V lost 5 bases, J lost 7 bases, and 14 bases lay in between. The CDR3 region has the DNA TGTGCCAGCAGTCAACAGGGAAGAGGTGGCTACACCTTC. Its translation: CASSQQGRGGYTF.

The chain uses TRBV5-1 and TRBJ1-2, with D possibly matching TRBD1 (6 bases). The ends were cut back, 4 bases at V and 2 bases at J, with 12 bases in the middle. The germline CDR1 and CDR2 sequences are SGHRS and YFSETQ. The CDR3 length is 14 residues. Written as DNA, the CDR3 is TGCGCCAGCAGCCCCCAGGGGAGCAACTATGGCTACACCTTC. It yields the protein CASSPQGSNYGYTF.

The V call is TRBV9, the J call TRBJ2-7, with no clear D. This CDR3 has 12 amino acids. The V and J ends lost 4 bases and 2 bases respectively, with 7 bases between them. Looked up from germline, CDR1 is SGDLS and CDR2 is YYNGEE. CDR3 amino acids: CASSSSPYEQYF. CDR3 DNA sequence: TGTGCCAGCAGCTCCTCCCCCTACGAGCAGTACTTC.

This chain connects TRBV5-6 to TRBJ2-5, with 7 bases that match TRBD2. From germline, CDR1 is SGHDT and CDR2 YYEEEE. This CDR3 has 14 residues. The ends lost 0 bases at V and 6 bases at J; junction bases unmatched: 5. The CDR3 DNA reads TGTGCCAGCAGCTTGGGAGGACTAGATCAGACCCAGTACTTC. As protein: CASSLGGLDQTQYF.

The chain employs TRBV5-1 and TRBJ2-5; D unresolved. V lost 3 bases to trimming and J lost 2 bases, with 8 bases between them. Germline CDR1 reads SGHRS; CDR2 reads YFSETQ. This CDR3 spans 13 amino acids. CDR3 region: CASSSLVQETQYF. CDR3 nucleotide sequence: TGCGCCAGCAGCTCCCTTGTTCAAGAGACCCAGTACTTC.

There are a few counts of this clone. V is TRBV7-9 and J is TRBJ2-7; 8 nucleotides match TRBD1. The junction had 6 bases not matched to a gene; V was cut back by 0 bases and J by 2 bases. The length of the CDR3 is 16 residues. Germline CDR1 is SEHNR and CDR2 is FQNEAQ (reference sequence). CDR3 sequence reads: CASSLAFQTGAYEQYF. The CDR3 DNA follows: TGTGCCAGCAGCTTAGCTTTCCAGACAGGGGCCTACGAGCAGTACTTC. Complete variable domain (other parts from reference TRBV7-9 and TRBJ2-7): DTGVSQNPRHKITKRGQNVTFRCDPISEHNRLYWYRQTLGQGPEFLTYFQNEAQLEKSRLLSDRFSAERPKGSFSTLEIQRTEQGDSAMYLCASSLAFQTGAYEQYFGPGTRLTVT.

The gene calls are TRBV30 and TRBJ2-7, with 7 bases aligning to TRBD2. CDR3 size: 14 residues. The germline CDR1 and CDR2 sequences are GTSNPN and SVGIG (reference sequence). V was pared by 3 bases and J by 7 bases, with 12 bases of the junction left unmatched. The CDR3 region is CAWSAIAGVSEQYF. The CDR3 nucleotides read TGTGCCTGGAGCGCTATCGCGGGAGTATCAGAGCAGTACTTC.

This chain's CDR3 is CASSSMGQVKNTEAFF. CDR3 in DNA: TGTGCCAGCAGTTCCATGGGACAGGTTAAGAACACTGAAGCTTTCTTT. The chain has TRBV6-5 and TRBJ1-1, with 8 bases that match TRBD1. Germline assignment: CDR1 MNHEY and CDR2 SVGAGI. The J segment lost 1 base and the V segment lost 4 bases, leaving 8 bases of the junction unmatched. The CDR3 spans 16 residues.

The chain uses TRBV28 and TRBJ1-5; unclear D gene. The V end was cut by 11 bases, the J end by 0 bases, with 5 bases between. Germline CDR1 and CDR2: MDHEN and SYDVKM. The CDR3 length is 11 residues. The CDR3 DNA is TGTGCCTCTCGTAGCAATCAGCCCCAGCATTTT. Amino acid sequence: CASRSNQPQHF. Based on the CDR3 plus reference TRBV28 and TRBJ1-5, the full variable domain is DVKVTQSSRYLVKRTGEKVFLECVQDMDHENMFWYRQDPGLGLRLIYFSYDVKMKEKGDIPEGYSVSREKKERFSLILESASTNQTSMYLCASRSNQPQHFGDGTRLSIL.

The chain carries TRBV6-5 and TRBJ1-1; D is unclear. The CDR3 sequence is 15 residues long. The V end lost 0 bases, the J end lost 1 base, and 9 bases lay between the germline ends. The V gene's germline CDR1 is MNHEY and CDR2 SVGAGI. CDR3 region: CASSYSEGTNTEAFF. CDR3 nucleotides: TGTGCCAGCAGTTACTCAGAGGGTACGAACACTGAAGCTTTCTTT.

The chain recombines TRBV7-2 with TRBJ2-5; possible D gene TRBD1, 5 bases. V was shortened by 4 bases and J by 7 bases, with 19 bases between the two germline ends. Germline V gene data show CDR1 as SGHTA and CDR2 as FQGNSA. CDR3 length equals 15 residues. CDR3 in amino acids: CASSSQGRSLGTQYF. The CDR3 bases are TGTGCCAGCAGCTCTCAGGGCCGGAGTTTGGGGACCCAGTACTTC.

The chain combines TRBV5-6 with TRBJ2-2; the match to TRBD2 covers 10 bases. The CDR3 consists of 19 residues. V lost 3 bases to trimming and J lost 3 bases; unmatched junction nucleotides: 14. Germline loops: CDR1 SGHDT, CDR2 YYEEEE. CDR3 in amino acids: CASSYTGGSGRLYTGELFF. The DNA of the CDR3 is TGTGCCAGCAGCTATACCGGTGGTAGCGGGAGGTTGTACACCGGGGAGCTGTTTTTT.

CDR3 sequence reads: CASSQEPGQISYEQYF. CDR3 DNA sequence: TGTGCCAGCAGCCAGGAACCAGGACAGATATCCTACGAGCAGTACTTC. The chain is built from TRBV27 and TRBJ2-7; TRBD1 might be the D (6 bases). V was trimmed by 6 bases and J by 1 base, leaving 19 bases between them. Germline lookup yields CDR1 MNHEY and CDR2 SMNVEV (reference sequence). CDR3 length: 16 amino acids.

The rearrangement links TRBV4-1 to TRBJ1-1; D gene uncertain. The V end lost 1 base, the J end lost 3 bases, and 18 bases lay between the germline ends. This CDR3 spans 17 amino acids. The germline CDR1 and CDR2 sequences are MGHRA and YSYEKL. The CDR3 nucleotides read TGCGCCAGCAGCCAAGTATTCCCCCTACAGATCTACACTGAAGCTTTCTTT. It codes for CASSQVFPLQIYTEAFF.